The T cell receptor (beta chain) described here comes from a study of CD8 T cells in Susac syndrome. Sequencing of TCR beta was undertaken in CD8+ and CD4+ T cells derived from blood. Treatment-naive patients with stable or active relapsing-remitting disease were the multiple sclerosis controls. When the RNA was reverse transcribed, random hexamers were used with an input of roughly 0.45 to 1 ug. Each CDR3 protein gets one entry after TCRdb re-called the immunoSEQ multiplex PCR reads with MiXCR. The sample has about 280,000 distinct CDR3 sequences, roughly 84% seen once. The germline V gene has CDR1 SQVTM and CDR2 ANQGSEA. This CDR3 comprises 17 residues. V trimming: 4 bases; J trimming: 0 bases; junction bases outside the gene matches: 12.

The chain recombines TRBV29-1 with TRBJ1-2, with 9 bases matching TRBD1. Sequencing was performed on CD8+ T cells from PBMCs. The source of this sequence is a human donor with multiple sclerosis. The CDR3 DNA reads as TGCAGCGTTGGTCCCCTGGACAGGGGCCTAGCTAACTATGGCTACACCTTC. Translated: CSVGPLDRGLANYGYTF.